Each of the 25 T cell receptor beta chains below was sequenced from the same sample in a study of OX40 agonist ivuxolimab in advanced cancers. The table came from immunoSEQ multiplex PCR; TCRdb's copy has only in-frame clones and leaves some out. Of 79,000 or so clones in the sample, roughly nine tenths are singletons; the top ten hold under 2%. The sample was CD4+ or CD8+ T cells sorted from blood, taken in a trial of the OX40 agonist ivuxolimab. The receptors originated from an adult with an advanced solid tumor such as melanoma, head and neck, liver or kidney cancer.

The V and J genes are TRBV10-2 and TRBJ2-7; 11 bases agree with TRBD2. This CDR3 comprises 13 residues. J gave up 12 bases and V 0 bases, and 4 bases lay outside the gene matches. Germline V CDR1 and CDR2: WSHSY, SAAADI. The CDR3 here is CASSESGTSGGYF. The CDR3 DNA follows: TGCGCCAGCAGTGAGTCAGGGACTAGCGGTGGGTACTTC.

The chain recombines TRBV18 with TRBJ2-7; TRBD2 aligns across 9 bases. CDR1 KGHSH and CDR2 LQKENI come from the germline V gene. J lost 3 bases, V lost 6 bases, and 12 bases had no gene match. The CDR3 runs 16 residues. The CDR3 DNA is TGTGCCAGCTCCGGAGGGGTAGGCGGGAGGGACTACGAGCAGTACTTC. This sequence encodes CASSGGVGGRDYEQYF.

The chain uses TRBV2 and TRBJ2-1; 12 bases agree with TRBD2. V gave up 6 bases and J gave up 9 bases; unmatched junction bases: 6. The CDR3 extends over 14 amino acids. From germline, CDR1 is SNHLY and CDR2 FYNNEI. The chain's CDR3 is CASSEGLAGSEQFF. The CDR3 nucleotides are TGTGCCAGCAGCGAGGGACTAGCGGGTAGTGAGCAGTTCTTC.

The chain carries TRBV30 and TRBJ2-7; D is unresolved. The CDR3 sequence is 15 residues long. V lost 2 bases and J lost 1, with 15 bases in between. Germline V gene lookup returns CDR1 GTSNPN and CDR2 SVGIG (reference sequence). For the CDR3, the DNA is TGTGCCTGGAGTCCAACTGGACGGCTTTCCTACGAGCAGTACTTC. Amino acid sequence: CAWSPTGRLSYEQYF.

The V call is TRBV10-3, the J call TRBJ1-1; 8 bases agree with TRBD1. This CDR3 has 17 residues. The ends lost 3 bases at V and 5 bases at J; junction bases unmatched: 14. In germline, CDR1 is ENHRY, CDR2 SYGVKD. CDR3 nucleotides: TGTGCCATCAGTGAAGGTTCAGGTACAGGGGGTTGGACTGAAGCTTTCTTT. Protein product: CAISEGSGTGGWTEAFF.

The genes are TRBV7-2 and TRBJ2-1, with D unclear. The V end was cut by 2 bases, the J end by 6 bases, with 8 bases between. Germline values: CDR1 SGHTA, CDR2 FQGNSA. The CDR3 sequence is 13 residues long. The CDR3 here is CASSLQGPNEQFF. CDR3 coding DNA: TGTGCCAGCAGCTTACAAGGGCCCAATGAGCAGTTCTTC.

The V call is TRBV11-3, the J call TRBJ2-3; D unresolved. The CDR3 sequence is 15 residues long. Trimming left V 3 bases short and J 0 bases short, with 10 bases between. Germline lookup yields CDR1 SGHNT and CDR2 YENEEA. Here the CDR3 DNA reads TGTGCCAGCAGCTTTTCCGGAACTAGCACAGATACGCAGTATTTT. It encodes CASSFSGTSTDTQYF. The whole variable domain, filled in from reference TRBV11-3 and TRBJ2-3, reads EAGVVQSPRYKIIEKKQPVAFWCNPISGHNTLYWYLQNLGQGPELLIRYENEEAVDDSQLPKDRFSAERLKGVDSTLKIQPAELGDSAVYLCASSFSGTSTDTQYFGPGTRLTVL.

The chain combines TRBV2 with TRBJ2-7; 9 nucleotides agree with TRBD1. Looked up from germline, CDR1 is SNHLY and CDR2 is FYNNEI. Trimming took 4 bases from V and 4 from J; bases not matched to a gene: 8. The CDR3 is 15 residues long. The DNA of the CDR3 is TGTGCCAGCAGTGCCAGGACAGGGGCCCTGTACGAGCAGTACTTC. Its protein product is CASSARTGALYEQYF.

The rearrangement uses TRBV4-2 and TRBJ2-5; 8 nucleotides agree with TRBD2. The CDR3 loop spans 16 amino acids. The germline gives CDR1 LGHNA, CDR2 YNFKEQ. The junction had 11 bases not matched to a gene; V was cut back by 6 bases and J by 2 bases. The CDR3 sequence is CASRHTSGVTQETQYF. CDR3 bases: TGTGCCAGCAGACATACTAGCGGAGTTACTCAAGAGACCCAGTACTTC.

V gene TRBV18 combines with J gene TRBJ1-4; no firm D call. The length of the CDR3 is 18 residues. Germline assignment: CDR1 KGHSH and CDR2 LQKENI. V was trimmed by 2 bases and J by 0 bases, leaving 16 bases between them. The CDR3 region is CASSPGSVIFSTNEKLFF. DNA of the CDR3: TGTGCCAGCTCACCAGGGTCAGTAATATTTTCAACTAATGAAAAACTGTTTTTT. The full variable domain, rest sourced from reference TRBV18 and TRBJ1-4, is NAGVMQNPRHLVRRRGQEARLRCSPMKGHSHVYWYRQLPEEGLKFMVYLQKENIIDESGMPKERFSAEFPKEGPSILRIQQVVRGDSAAYFCASSPGSVIFSTNEKLFFGSGTQLSVL.

The V and J genes are TRBV11-2 and TRBJ2-7, with D maybe TRBD1 (6 bases). Trimming took off 1 base at V and 6 bases at J, with 16 bases between the two ends. Germline V lookup: CDR1 SGHAT, CDR2 FQNNGV. This CDR3 is 15 amino acids long. CDR3 nucleotide sequence: TGTGCCAGCAGCTTAGGACTGGGGGCGGGCGGCGAGCAGTACTTC. This sequence encodes CASSLGLGAGGEQYF.

The V call is TRBV6-1, the J call TRBJ1-2; D not certain. CDR1 MNHNS and CDR2 SASEGT come from the germline V gene. The CDR3 is 11 residues long. V was pared by 3 bases and J by 4 bases, with 3 bases between. This CDR3 is CASSDSYGYTF. CDR3 DNA: TGTGCCAGCAGTGACAGCTATGGCTACACCTTC.

Only one count was recorded for this clone. As DNA, the CDR3 is TGCGCCAGCAGCCAAGGATCGGGTCTCGGAGATACGCAGTATTTT. As protein: CASSQGSGLGDTQYF. The chain uses TRBV4-1 and TRBJ2-3; no clear D. Looked up from germline, CDR1 is MGHRA and CDR2 is YSYEKL. The CDR3 is 15 amino acids. V was shortened by 1 base and J by 5 bases, with 13 bases between the two germline ends.

V and J are TRBV5-4 and TRBJ2-1; D gene uncertain. CDR3 length: 16 residues. V was pared by 4 bases and J by 3 bases, with 17 bases between. Germline CDR1 SGHNT, CDR2 YYREEE (reference sequence). CDR3 amino acids: CASSRAGSIIYNEQFF. In nucleotides, the CDR3 is TGTGCCAGCAGCCGCGCAGGATCCATCATCTACAATGAGCAGTTCTTC.

The V call is TRBV30, the J call TRBJ1-6, with D hard to call. Germline CDR1 reads GTSNPN; CDR2 reads SVGIG (reference sequence). The CDR3 has 13 amino acids. Between the trimmed V and J ends, which lost 8 bases and 0 bases, there was a span of 8 bases. CDR3 in DNA: TGTGCCAGCAAGAGCTCCTATAATTCACCCCTCCACTTT. This codes for CASKSSYNSPLHF. The variable domain in full, with the rest retrieved from reference TRBV30 and TRBJ1-6, is SQTIHQWPATLVQPVGSPLSLECTVEGTSNPNLYWYRQAAGRGLQLLFYSVGIGQISSEVPQNLSASRPQDRQFILSSKKLLLSDSGFYLCASKSSYNSPLHFGNGTRLTVT.

The chain is built from TRBV5-1 and TRBJ1-2; TRBD1 matches 9 bases. The germline gives CDR1 SGHRS, CDR2 YFSETQ. The CDR3 contains 14 residues. After removal of 3 bases from V and 5 bases from J, the junction contained 5 bases not matched to a gene. CDR3 sequence (DNA): TGCGCCAGCAGCTCCCTAGGGACAGGGTATGGCTACACCTTC. Its translation is CASSSLGTGYGYTF.

V usage is TRBV7-2 and J usage is TRBJ2-7; D is possibly TRBD1 (6 bases). V lost 2 bases, J lost 4 bases, and 12 bases lay in between. The CDR3 runs to 14 residues. Germline V gene data show CDR1 as SGHTA and CDR2 as FQGNSA. The CDR3 loop reads CASSLSPRGYEQYF. As DNA, the CDR3 is TGTGCCAGCAGCTTATCTCCAAGGGGGTACGAGCAGTACTTC.

The chain has TRBV19 and TRBJ2-7; TRBD1 matches at 9 bases. The CDR3 spans 15 residues. Germline CDR1 LNHDA, CDR2 SQIVND (reference sequence). Trimming removed 3 bases from V and 5 bases from J; junction bases left unmatched: 8. This CDR3 reads CASSIGRTGDHEQYF. As DNA, the CDR3 is TGTGCCAGTAGTATTGGCCGGACAGGGGACCACGAGCAGTACTTC. Looking up the rest from reference TRBV19 and TRBJ2-7 gives the full variable domain: DGGITQSPKYLFRKEGQNVTLSCEQNLNHDAMYWYRQDPGQGLRLIYYSQIVNDFQKGDIAEGYSVSREKKESFPLTVTSAQKNPTAFYLCASSIGRTGDHEQYFGPGTRLTVT.

The chain employs TRBV30 and TRBJ2-1; a possible D gene is TRBD1 (5 bases). In germline, CDR1 is GTSNPN, CDR2 SVGIG (reference sequence). V was clipped by 8 bases and J by 13 bases, with 21 bases between them. This CDR3 region has 12 residues. The CDR3 sequence: CALGALQASQFF. CDR3 DNA: TGTGCCCTGGGCGCTCTACAGGCCTCACAGTTCTTC.

V is TRBV23-1 and J is TRBJ2-1, with a possible D match to TRBD1 (6 bases). TRBV23-1 is known as an ORF, though its function is uncertain. This CDR3 spans 16 amino acids. The V gene lost 2 bases and the J gene lost 1 base, with 12 bases spanning the gap. CDR3 region: CASSQQGTSSYNEQFF. CDR3 DNA: TGCGCCAGCAGTCAACAGGGGACAAGTTCCTACAATGAGCAGTTCTTC.

The chain couples TRBV5-1 to TRBJ2-5; possible D gene TRBD1, 5 bases. The CDR3 sequence is 14 residues long. Trimming stripped 1 base from V and 2 bases from J, with 9 bases between. The germline V gene encodes CDR1 SGHRS and CDR2 YFSETQ. The CDR3 nucleotides read TGCGCCAGCAGCTTGCGGCAGGGACAAGAGACCCAGTACTTC. It is translated as CASSLRQGQETQYF.

This sequence joins TRBV6-1 and TRBJ2-1; D possibly corresponds to TRBD2 (6 bases). CDR1 is MNHNS, CDR2 SASEGT, per germline. Trimming stripped 4 bases from V and 8 bases from J, with 18 bases between. This CDR3 comprises 15 residues. The CDR3 DNA is TGTGCCAGCAGTGGGGGGGACCCCTTGGGGCATGAGCAGTTCTTC. Its translation: CASSGGDPLGHEQFF.

The chain has TRBV28 and TRBJ2-1, with D unresolved. Germline loops: CDR1 MDHEN, CDR2 SYDVKM. The V end was cut by 5 bases, the J end by 0 bases, with 14 bases between. This CDR3 spans 16 amino acids. The CDR3 loop reads CASSLSGLGSYNEQFF. The CDR3 DNA follows: TGTGCCAGCAGTCTCTCGGGTTTGGGCTCCTACAATGAGCAGTTCTTC.

The rearrangement links TRBV20-1 to TRBJ2-1; D call uncertain. In germline, CDR1 is DFQATT, CDR2 SNEGSKA (reference sequence). This CDR3 region has 11 residues. The CDR3 sequence is CSADRLNEQFF. The DNA for the CDR3 is TGCAGCGCGGACCGGCTCAATGAGCAGTTCTTC.

CDR3 nucleotides: TGTGCCAGCAGTTTTAAAGGGGGTAGCAATCAGCCCCAGCATTTT. Its protein product is CASSFKGGSNQPQHF. The chain couples TRBV27 to TRBJ1-5, with D maybe TRBD1 (6 bases). CDR1 MNHEY and CDR2 SMNVEV come from the germline V gene (reference sequence). CDR3 length: 15 amino acids. Deletions cut 3 bases from V and 0 bases from J, with 9 bases between.